This TCR beta chain was documented in a study of blood T cell repertoires in COVID-19. Overall study context: The United States, Italy and Spain supplied acute and convalescent COVID-19 samples. Sample material is recorded as cDNA or gDNA derived from T cells, B-cell-depleted T cells, or PBMCs.

TCRdb's copy holds only in-frame clones and misses some; the assay was immunoSEQ multiplex PCR. This sample has 100,000 to 150,000 clones; 81% occur once, and the top ten carry about 18%. Seattle patients were enrolled during active infection and followed longitudinally. Of note for this clone: One end of the junction varies from germline; a read error may be responsible. Other DNA sequences in the sample encode the same CDR3.

CDR1 and CDR2 from the germline V gene are MNHEY and SVGEGT. The CDR3 contains 13 residues. The TCR sequence derives from a man aged 25 to 40 with COVID-19, enrolled during active disease. Sequences were obtained from peripheral blood. The rearrangement uses TRBV6-2 or TRBV6-3 and TRBJ1-1; 9 bases are a match to TRBD1. CDR3 bases: TGCGCCAGCAGCCGTCCCGGGACAGGGTCGGCTTTCTTT. It encodes CASSRPGTGSAFF.